Included here is one T cell receptor beta chain sequence, with context. No antigen is known for it. This CDR3 is built from 15 residues. Trimming at V came to 7 bases and at J to 6 bases, leaving 12 bases not matched to a gene. An equimolar mix of two oligonucleotides served as the beta constant-region primer for TRBC1 and TRBC2. Ligated cDNA was amplified by four rounds of PCR with nested alpha and beta constant-region primers and SP2. TCRdb reprocessed the UMI-ligation and nested PCR reads via MiXCR and lists one record per CDR3 protein. The data hold roughly 100,000 distinct CDR3 sequences, with around 13% observed a single time. The data belong to a study of naive and memory T cell subsets. Study-wide results and caveats: A few larger clonotypes appeared in naive repertoires, especially CD8, possibly memory cells re-expressing CD45RA.

Cells stained for CD3, CD4, CD8, CD45RA, CD27 and viability were sorted into four CD45RA/CD27 subsets. The sequenced material came from naive CD8+ T cells from blood. The clonotype originates from a human donor in good health. The chain uses TRBV12-3 or TRBV12-4 and TRBJ1-2, with TRBD1 matching 9 bases. CDR3 nucleotide sequence: TGTGCCAGCACCGAGAGGGGACAGGGAGAGAATGGCTACACCTTC. Translated: CASTERGQGENGYTF.